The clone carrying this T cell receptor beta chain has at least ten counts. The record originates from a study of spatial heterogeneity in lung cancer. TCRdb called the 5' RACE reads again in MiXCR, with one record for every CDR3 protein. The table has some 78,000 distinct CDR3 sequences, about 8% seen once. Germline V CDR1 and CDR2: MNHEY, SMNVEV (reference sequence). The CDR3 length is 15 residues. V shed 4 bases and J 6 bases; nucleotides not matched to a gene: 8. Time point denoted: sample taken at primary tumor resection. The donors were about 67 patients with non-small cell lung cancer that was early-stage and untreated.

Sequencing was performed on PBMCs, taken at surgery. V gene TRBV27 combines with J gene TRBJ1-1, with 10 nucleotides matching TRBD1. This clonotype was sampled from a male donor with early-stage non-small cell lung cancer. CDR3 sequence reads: CASSWGTGTGAEAFF. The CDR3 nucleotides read TGTGCCAGCAGTTGGGGAACCGGGACAGGGGCTGAAGCTTTCTTT.